This T cell receptor beta chain was sequenced during a study of blood T cell repertoires in COVID-19. Clones were read by immunoSEQ multiplex PCR, and TCRdb kept only the in-frame ones, dropping some. The data contain around 250,000 clones, 70% to 90% of them singletons. Germline V gene data show CDR1 as KGHSH and CDR2 as LQKENI. This CDR3 comprises 14 residues. V lost 0 bases to trimming and J lost 10 bases, with 15 bases between them. This clone showed up just a few times. The J gene is TRBJ1-1, the V gene TRBV18; D is perhaps TRBD1 (6 bases). Input material: peripheral blood. The receptor was derived from a man aged 50 or older with active or convalescent COVID-19. For the CDR3, the DNA is TGTGCCAGCTCACCACCTCGCGCCCCACAGGGAGCTTTCTTT. Residues: CASSPPRAPQGAFF.